The clone carrying this TCR beta chain was found once. Source study methods: Reference gene primer amplification yielded estimated nucleated cell counts. Libraries were prepared by immunoSEQ multiplex PCR; TCRdb keeps only in-frame clonotypes and omits some of them. V and J calls and clone size are those listed in that table; D and trimming were worked out from the DNA. Among roughly 160,000 clones listed, around 74% were seen once. Recruited during active infection, patients (from Seattle) were subsequently followed longitudinally. This record belongs to a study of blood T cell repertoires in COVID-19. Study-level information: Specimens from acute and convalescent COVID-19 originated in the United States, Italy and Spain. PBMCs, B-cell-depleted T cells, or T cells were the source of the cDNA or gDNA that made up the material.

This receptor was obtained from an older woman with COVID-19, enrolled during active disease. The specimen was peripheral blood.

CDR3 residues: CASSPMVGGGQPQHF. The CDR3 DNA reads as TGTGCCAGCAGCCCCATGGTGGGGGGAGGGCAGCCCCAGCATTTT. The V call is TRBV6-5, the J call TRBJ1-5; a weak D match, TRBD1 (5 bases). The CDR3 totals 15 residues. Trimming left V 6 bases short and J 7 bases short, with 19 bases between. Germline assignment: CDR1 MNHEY and CDR2 SVGAGI.